Listed here are 19 T cell receptor beta chains from one sample, sequenced in a study of blood T cell repertoires in COVID-19. Assay: immunoSEQ multiplex PCR; the TCRdb copy retains only in-frame clones and omits some. This table holds 140,000 or so clones, roughly four fifths found once. The material sequenced was PBMCs or T cells enriched from blood (not recorded which). The receptors come from a woman between 50 and 59 years old with acute COVID-19.

The chain carries TRBV12-3 or TRBV12-4 and TRBJ2-5; 7 nucleotides match TRBD1. V trimming: 6 bases; J trimming: 6 bases; junction bases outside the gene matches: 7. The CDR3 contains 13 residues. The CDR3 sequence: CASSKGAQKTQYF. The CDR3 DNA reads TGTGCCAGCAGCAAGGGGGCTCAGAAGACCCAGTACTTC.

This clone occurred a few times. V is TRBV11-3 and J is TRBJ2-1, with TRBD2 matching 7 bases. The CDR3 extends over 16 amino acids. The ends lost 1 base at V and 9 bases at J; junction bases unmatched: 12. Germline V CDR1 and CDR2: SGHNT, YENEEA. This CDR3 reads CASSLAWGEGHGEQFF. The CDR3 bases are TGTGCCAGCAGCTTAGCGTGGGGGGAGGGCCACGGTGAGCAGTTCTTC.

The V and J genes are TRBV12-3 or TRBV12-4 and TRBJ2-5, with TRBD1 as a possible D gene (5 bases). There are 13 residues in the CDR3. V dropped 7 bases and J dropped 4 bases, with 13 bases sitting between them. This CDR3 is CASTTTVGETQYF. The CDR3 DNA follows: TGTGCCAGCACCACGACAGTGGGAGAGACCCAGTACTTC.

The chain has TRBV19 and TRBJ2-1; D gene ambiguous. The CDR3 spans 13 residues. Germline V lookup: CDR1 LNHDA, CDR2 SQIVND (reference sequence). Trimming cost V 1 base and J 9 bases, with 10 bases left between them. Here the CDR3 reads CASSIGHSSEQFF. The DNA of the CDR3 is TGTGCCAGTAGTATAGGTCATTCTAGTGAGCAGTTCTTC.

V is TRBV3-1 (or the pseudogene TRBV3-2) and J is TRBJ2-5; D not certain. Trimming cost V 6 bases and J 1 base, with 15 bases left between them. This CDR3 contains 15 residues. Per germline, CDR1 LGHDT and CDR2 YNNKEL (reference sequence). The CDR3 DNA sequence: TGTGCCAGCAGTTTATACCCCCGGTCCCAAGAGACCCAGTACTTC. Its translation is CASSLYPRSQETQYF.

The rearrangement uses TRBV24-1 and TRBJ2-5, with 7 bases identical to TRBD1. The CDR3 is 15 amino acids. CDR1 is KGHDR, CDR2 SFDVKD, per germline. V shed 3 bases, J shed 4 bases, and the junction held 7 bases outside the gene matches. CDR3 sequence: CATSDISTGRETQYF. The CDR3 nucleotides are TGTGCCACCAGTGATATCTCGACAGGGCGAGAGACCCAGTACTTC.

The chain employs TRBV19 and TRBJ2-1, with 10 bases that match TRBD1. Germline CDR1 is LNHDA and CDR2 is SQIVND (reference sequence). Trimming took 5 bases from V and 10 from J; bases not matched to a gene: 11. The CDR3 is 15 amino acids. CDR3 loop: CASSEGQGPRLEQFF. The DNA for the CDR3 is TGTGCCAGTAGTGAGGGACAGGGGCCGAGGTTGGAGCAGTTCTTC.

The V call is TRBV4-1, the J call TRBJ1-2; D not certain. The germline CDR1 and CDR2 sequences are MGHRA and YSYEKL. The CDR3 is made up of 14 amino acids. V shed 1 base and J shed 2 bases, with 8 bases lying between them. Here the CDR3 reads CASSQGRVNYGYTF. CDR3 sequence (DNA): TGCGCCAGCAGCCAAGGTCGGGTGAACTATGGCTACACCTTC.

V and J are TRBV19 and TRBJ2-5; D is perhaps TRBD2 (6 bases). Per the germline V gene, CDR1 is LNHDA and CDR2 is SQIVND (reference sequence). The CDR3 runs to 19 residues. V was clipped by 5 bases and J by 2 bases, with 27 bases between them. The CDR3 sequence is CASSEAHRGYSGSQETQYF. CDR3 DNA sequence: TGTGCCAGTAGTGAGGCGCATCGGGGATACAGCGGGTCGCAAGAGACCCAGTACTTC.

A few counts support this clone. The chain couples TRBV7-2 to TRBJ2-7; D is perhaps TRBD2 (6 bases). This CDR3 has 13 amino acids. V dropped 4 bases and J dropped 3 bases, with 10 bases sitting between them. Germline V lookup: CDR1 SGHTA, CDR2 FQGNSA. The CDR3 DNA reads as TGTGCCAGCAGCTCCGGGACTTTCTACGAGCAGTACTTC. It yields the protein CASSSGTFYEQYF.

The V gene is TRBV5-1, the J gene TRBJ2-1; possibly TRBD2 for D (5 bases). V shed 4 bases and J shed 3 bases, with 11 bases lying between them. Germline V gives CDR1 SGHRS, CDR2 YFSETQ. The CDR3 covers 14 residues. The CDR3 protein is CASSPLENYNEQFF. The CDR3 region has the DNA TGCGCCAGCAGCCCACTAGAGAACTACAATGAGCAGTTCTTC.

This rearrangement joins TRBV9 to TRBJ2-1; 8 bases are a match to TRBD2. CDR3 size: 17 residues. Germline values: CDR1 SGDLS, CDR2 YYNGEE. V was pared by 0 bases and J by 0 bases, with 5 bases of the junction left unmatched. The CDR3 is CASSVEGSGISYNEQFF. Written as DNA, the CDR3 is TGTGCCAGCAGCGTAGAGGGTAGCGGGATCTCCTACAATGAGCAGTTCTTC. The whole variable domain, remainder taken from reference TRBV9 and TRBJ2-1, is DSGVTQTPKHLITATGQRVTLRCSPRSGDLSVYWYQQSLDQGLQFLIQYYNGEERAKGNILERFSAQQFPDLHSELNLSSLELGDSALYFCASSVEGSGISYNEQFFGPGTRLTVL.

CDR3 region: CASTRDTLATNEKLFF. Here the CDR3 DNA reads TGCGCCAGCACCCGGGACACCCTCGCAACTAATGAAAAACTGTTTTTT. This chain uses TRBV5-1 with TRBJ1-4; a possible D gene is TRBD1 (6 bases). The germline V gene has CDR1 SGHRS and CDR2 YFSETQ. The germline V and J ends were trimmed by 6 bases and 0 bases, with 15 bases remaining between them. This CDR3 spans 16 amino acids.

The V and J genes are TRBV7-9 and TRBJ2-7; 9 bases are shared with TRBD2. The CDR3 runs to 16 residues. V was pared by 5 bases and J by 6 bases, with 14 bases of the junction left unmatched. Germline V CDR1 and CDR2: SEHNR, FQNEAQ (reference sequence). Here the CDR3 DNA reads TGTGCCAGCAGCCAGAGGCGCGGGAGGGCGGATCTCGAGCAGTACTTC. Translating it yields CASSQRRGRADLEQYF.

The DNA for the CDR3 is TGTGCCAGCAGCTTAGAGGACAGGGCTAACCAAGAGACCCAGTACTTC. It specifies CASSLEDRANQETQYF. This chain links TRBV5-4 with TRBJ2-5, with 8 bases matching TRBD1. Germline V gives CDR1 SGHNT, CDR2 YYREEE (reference sequence). CDR3 length: 16 residues. The V and J ends lost 2 bases and 0 bases, in that order; junction bases with no gene match: 6.

The V and J genes are TRBV5-8 and TRBJ1-4; D gene uncertain. The germline gives CDR1 SGHTS, CDR2 YDEGEE. The CDR3 spans 16 residues. V lost 4 bases, J lost 6 bases, and 19 bases lay in between. In nucleotides, the CDR3 is TGTGCCAGCAGCAAAGGTGCGCGAGGCTGGGATGAAAAACTGTTTTTT. Translation gives CASSKGARGWDEKLFF.

The chain carries TRBV11-2 and TRBJ1-1; no firm D call. V gave up 3 bases and J gave up 1 base, with 12 bases separating them. The CDR3 extends over 15 amino acids. The germline V gene encodes CDR1 SGHAT and CDR2 FQNNGV. DNA of the CDR3: TGTGCCAGCAGCTTTAAACGAACGGGGAACACTGAAGCTTTCTTT. Its translation: CASSFKRTGNTEAFF.

Only one count was recorded for this clone. The rearrangement links TRBV19 to TRBJ1-1; D possibly corresponds to TRBD1 (5 bases). Trimming cost V 7 bases and J 1 base, with 10 bases left between them. CDR1 and CDR2 (germline): LNHDA, SQIVND (reference sequence). The CDR3 covers 13 residues. This CDR3 reads CASKPQGNTEAFF. The CDR3 DNA is TGTGCCAGTAAACCCCAGGGGAACACTGAAGCTTTCTTT.

The sample holds one count of this clone. The rearrangement links TRBV27 to TRBJ2-1; D might be TRBD1 (6 bases). This CDR3 spans 18 amino acids. Germline lookup yields CDR1 MNHEY and CDR2 SMNVEV (reference sequence). Between the trimmed V and J ends, which lost 5 bases and 7 bases, there was a span of 27 bases. The CDR3 region has the DNA TGTGCCAGCAGTCGACACCTAGAAGACCAGGACAGTTATAATGAGCAGTTCTTC. Its protein product is CASSRHLEDQDSYNEQFF.